This TCR beta chain came from a study of Graves' ophthalmopathy and Graves' hyperthyroidism. Study details: Peripheral blood was collected at initial diagnosis, before any treatment.

Study-level points and caveats: Thyroid clonotypes that were expanded above 0.001 frequency mostly also appeared in blood.

This clonotype was seen many times. What it binds is unknown. CDR1 is KGHDR and CDR2 is SFDVKD in the germline V gene. The CDR3 is 17 residues long. With 3 bases clipped from V and 2 bases from J, the junction kept 5 bases outside the gene matches. Amplification of the TCR beta CDR3 regions used RNA transcripts (as template). Amplification began with first-round RT-PCR using HTBI primers, then second-round multiplex PCR was performed. MiXCR was run by TCRdb on the multiplex PCR reads, yielding one entry per CDR3 protein. Of around 340,000 distinct CDR3 sequences listed, around a sixth were seen once; the top ten hold roughly an eighth.

Material for sequencing was peripheral blood. The J gene is TRBJ2-5, the V gene TRBV24-1; 13 bases match TRBD2. The sequence was collected from an adult man with Graves' ophthalmopathy. CDR3 protein: CATSDTRTSGGQETQYF. In DNA, the CDR3 is TGTGCCACCAGTGATACCCGGACTAGCGGGGGACAAGAGACCCAGTACTTC.